This paragraph covers one T cell receptor beta chain sequence. What it binds is not known. This CDR3 spans 14 amino acids. Deletions cut 8 bases from V and 4 bases from J, with 15 bases between. Per germline, CDR1 MDHEN and CDR2 SYDVKM. The data derive from a study of persistence of HIV-infected CD4 T cells. The study, taken as a whole, reports: CMV- and Gag-responding cells had lower TCRbeta richness than CD3/CD28-responding cells.

Stimulation used around 9.1 ug/mL lysate from CMV-infected fibroblasts. Memory cells lacking CD40L and CD69 with high CD45RO were sorted. The immunoSEQ assay was version 4, run in survey mode. Each sample used up to roughly 1 ug genomic DNA diluted to approximately 10 ng/uL. Sequencing used immunoSEQ multiplex PCR; TCRdb keeps in-frame clones, though not all of them. The sample shows 46,000 or so clones, about 80% of them seen only once. Sequencing was performed on CD4+ T cells sorted from PBMCs after 18-hour stimulation, taken from a patient who received antiretroviral therapy. This sequence joins TRBV28 and TRBJ1-5; D might be TRBD1 (5 bases). This clonotype was sampled from an adult man with HIV who was CMV-seropositive. DNA for the CDR3: TGTGCCAGCGGGGGGGGTTCCACAAATCAGCCCCAGCATTTT. Protein sequence: CASGGGSTNQPQHF.